These 19 T cell receptor beta chains originate from one sample sequenced in a study of T cell changes during pregnancy in multiple sclerosis. The repertoire was sequenced with immunoSEQ multiplex PCR; TCRdb's copy has only in-frame clones and lacks some. The sample shows 60,000 to 65,000 clones, around 93% of them seen only once. The material was peripheral blood, obtained in the second trimester of pregnancy. The receptor set was obtained from a female donor in good health, enrolled as a control in a pregnancy study.

The DNA of the CDR3 is TGTGCCAGCAGTGAAGCGCGTAGGGGGAAAGAGACCCAGTACTTC. Its translation: CASSEARRGKETQYF. J is TRBJ2-5 and V is TRBV2; weak D call: TRBD1 (6 bases). The CDR3 is 15 amino acids. Trimming shortened V by 0 bases and J by 3 bases, and 11 bases separated the two germline ends. Germline CDR1 is SNHLY and CDR2 is FYNNEI.

This clone was recorded once. The chain couples TRBV7-2 to TRBJ2-1; D might be TRBD2 (5 bases). V shed 6 bases and J shed 5 bases, with 11 bases lying between them. This CDR3 has 13 residues. CDR1 is SGHTA and CDR2 is FQGNSA in the germline V gene. The CDR3 DNA reads TGTGCCAGCAGGCTCGGACTTAACAATGAGCAGTTCTTC. This encodes CASRLGLNNEQFF.

For the CDR3, the DNA is TGCAGCGTCAGAAAGGGAGGGACCTACGAGCAGTACTTC. It encodes CSVRKGGTYEQYF. J is TRBJ2-7 and V is TRBV29-1; TRBD2 matches at 7 bases. Trimming cost V 6 bases and J 2 bases; bases outside gene matches: 7. The CDR3 spans 13 residues. Germline CDR1 SQVTM, CDR2 ANQGSEA.

The chain couples TRBV6-1 to TRBJ2-4; D gene ambiguous. Looked up from germline, CDR1 is MNHNS and CDR2 is SASEGT. Trimming pared 0 bases from V and 3 bases from J, leaving 9 bases between. The CDR3 consists of 15 residues. CDR3 amino acids: CASSEAAGDKNIQYF. The CDR3 DNA reads as TGTGCCAGCAGTGAAGCAGCCGGAGACAAAAACATTCAGTACTTC.

The chain's CDR3 is CASSLNQGMDTEAFF. The CDR3 nucleotides read TGTGCCAGCAGCTTAAATCAGGGAATGGACACTGAAGCTTTCTTT. This chain uses TRBV7-3 with TRBJ1-1; maybe TRBD1 (5 bases). The CDR3 consists of 15 residues. Germline loops: CDR1 SGHTA, CDR2 FQGTGA. Between the trimmed V and J ends, which lost 1 base and 3 bases, there was a span of 12 bases.

The V call is TRBV28, the J call TRBJ1-2; 10 nucleotides line up with TRBD1. The CDR3 is 13 residues long. The V gene's germline CDR1 is MDHEN and CDR2 SYDVKM. With 5 bases clipped from V and 6 bases from J, the junction kept 3 bases outside the gene matches. CDR3 DNA sequence: TGTGCCAGCAGTCCGGACAGGGGGAATGGCTACACCTTC. It specifies CASSPDRGNGYTF.

The chain uses TRBV5-6 and TRBJ2-7; a possible D gene is TRBD1 (6 bases). The V gene lost 0 bases and the J gene lost 4 bases, with 11 bases spanning the gap. The CDR3 loop spans 14 amino acids. From germline, CDR1 is SGHDT and CDR2 YYEEEE. The DNA for the CDR3 is TGTGCCAGCAGCTTGGCCGGGACAAGGTACGAGCAGTACTTC. Amino acid sequence: CASSLAGTRYEQYF.

The chain joins TRBV9 to TRBJ2-1; 11 bases map to TRBD1. V dropped 3 bases and J dropped 2; count of bases not matched to a gene: 13. The CDR3 consists of 19 residues. Germline loops: CDR1 SGDLS, CDR2 YYNGEE. This chain's CDR3 is CASSAGSGPDRGPYNEQFF. The CDR3 DNA reads TGTGCCAGCAGCGCGGGGAGCGGGCCGGACAGGGGGCCCTACAATGAGCAGTTCTTC.

The chain recombines TRBV19 with TRBJ2-1; TRBD2 matches 8 bases. The CDR3 has 13 amino acids. Germline-derived CDR1 and CDR2 are LNHDA and SQIVND (reference sequence). The ends lost 7 bases at V and 10 bases at J; junction bases unmatched: 9. In DNA form, the CDR3 reads TGTGCCAGTAATGACGGGAGGGCTCAGGAGCAGTTCTTC. Its protein product is CASNDGRAQEQFF.

The gene calls are TRBV2 and TRBJ1-1; weak D call: TRBD1 (5 bases). CDR3 size: 14 residues. Trimming took 6 bases from V and 11 from J, leaving 22 bases between them. CDR1 SNHLY and CDR2 FYNNEI come from the germline V gene. Here the CDR3 reads CASRPVWRGRVAFF. In DNA form, the CDR3 reads TGTGCCAGCAGACCCGTTTGGAGGGGACGAGTGGCTTTCTTT.

This chain joins TRBV5-1 and TRBJ1-2, with 7 bases identical to TRBD1. Germline CDR1 and CDR2: SGHRS and YFSETQ. The CDR3 length is 13 residues. With V trimmed by 2 bases and J by 8 bases, 6 bases remained unmatched. In nucleotides, the CDR3 is TGCGCCAGCAGCTTAGGACTACAGGGGGGCTACACCTTC. Its translation is CASSLGLQGGYTF. Using reference TRBV5-1 and TRBJ1-2 for the parts outside the CDR3, the full variable domain is KAGVTQTPRYLIKTRGQQVTLSCSPISGHRSVSWYQQTPGQGLQFLFEYFSETQRNKGNFPGRFSGRQFSNSRSEMNVSTLELGDSALYLCASSLGLQGGYTFGSGTRLTVV.

This chain joins TRBV12-5 and TRBJ1-2; 10 bases map to TRBD1. Trimming took 5 bases from V and 6 from J; bases not matched to a gene: 15. Germline CDR1 LGHNT, CDR2 FRNRAP. The CDR3 is made up of 17 amino acids. CDR3 sequence (DNA): TGTGCTAGTGGTCGACAGCCGGGACAGGGGTGGGTTCATGGCTACACCTTC. Residues: CASGRQPGQGWVHGYTF.

V usage is TRBV4-1 and J usage is TRBJ1-2; D is unclear. Trimming removed 6 bases from V and 2 bases from J, with 7 bases in between. The CDR3 is 12 amino acids. Looked up from germline, CDR1 is MGHRA and CDR2 is YSYEKL. The CDR3 DNA reads as TGCGCCAGCAGTGGGCAGAACTATGGCTACACCTTC. Its translation is CASSGQNYGYTF.

The J gene is TRBJ2-7, the V gene TRBV18, with TRBD1 matching 7 bases. The germline V gene encodes CDR1 KGHSH and CDR2 LQKENI. This CDR3 has 14 amino acids. V was pared by 0 bases and J by 2 bases, with 1 base of the junction left unmatched. The DNA for the CDR3 is TGTGCCAGCTCACCACCGGGACAGCCCTACGAGCAGTACTTC. This sequence encodes CASSPPGQPYEQYF.

The chain couples TRBV10-1 to TRBJ2-7; D gene ambiguous. Trimming left V 4 bases short and J 2 bases short, with 6 bases between. Germline V CDR1 and CDR2: WNHNN, SYGVQD (reference sequence). This CDR3 region has 12 residues. The CDR3 spells CASSARPYEQYF. The DNA of the CDR3 is TGCGCCAGCAGTGCCAGGCCCTACGAGCAGTACTTC.

This clone was found a few times. The rearrangement joins TRBV28 to TRBJ2-7; 10 bases fit TRBD2. V shed 5 bases, J shed 4 bases, and the junction held 5 bases outside the gene matches. Per the germline V gene, CDR1 is MDHEN and CDR2 is SYDVKM. The CDR3 contains 14 residues. The CDR3 spells CASSPELAGYEQYF. The DNA of the CDR3 is TGTGCCAGCAGTCCCGAACTAGCGGGGTACGAGCAGTACTTC.

The V and J genes are TRBV2 and TRBJ2-2, with a tentative D call TRBD1 (6 bases). This CDR3 has 15 residues. Germline V gene data show CDR1 as SNHLY and CDR2 as FYNNEI. V was clipped by 3 bases and J by 2 bases, with 10 bases between them. CDR3 bases: TGTGCCAGCAGTGAGCAGGGGCAAAACACCGGGGAGCTGTTTTTT. Protein product: CASSEQGQNTGELFF.

This sequence joins TRBV2 and TRBJ1-4; 12 bases line up with TRBD1. V shed 7 bases, J shed 9 bases, and the junction held 6 bases outside the gene matches. CDR3 size: 14 residues. Per the germline V gene, CDR1 is SNHLY and CDR2 is FYNNEI. Here the CDR3 DNA reads TGTGCCAGCATCGCCGGGACAGGGGGCCAAAAACTGTTTTTT. Encoded protein: CASIAGTGGQKLFF.

The chain links TRBV5-6 to TRBJ1-1, with 7 bases matching TRBD1. This CDR3 has 18 amino acids. V lost 1 base to trimming and J lost 3 bases; unmatched junction nucleotides: 15. From germline, CDR1 is SGHDT and CDR2 YYEEEE. The CDR3 sequence is CASSLKQGMLVSDTEAFF. In nucleotides, the CDR3 is TGTGCCAGCAGCTTGAAACAGGGGATGCTGGTATCGGACACTGAAGCTTTCTTT.